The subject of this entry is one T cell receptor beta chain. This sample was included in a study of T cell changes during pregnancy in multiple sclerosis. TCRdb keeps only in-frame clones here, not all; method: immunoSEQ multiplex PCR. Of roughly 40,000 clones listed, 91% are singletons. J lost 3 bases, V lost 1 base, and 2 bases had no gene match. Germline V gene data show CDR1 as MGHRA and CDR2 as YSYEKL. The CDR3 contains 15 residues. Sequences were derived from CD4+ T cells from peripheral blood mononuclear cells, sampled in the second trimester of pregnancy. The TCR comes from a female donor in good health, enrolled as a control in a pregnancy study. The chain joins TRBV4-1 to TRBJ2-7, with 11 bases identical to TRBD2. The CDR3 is CASSQGLAGSYEQYF. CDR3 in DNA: TGCGCCAGCAGCCAAGGACTAGCGGGGAGCTACGAGCAGTACTTC.